The 32 T cell receptor beta chains listed next were all sequenced from one sample in a study of T-cell reconstitution after alpha-beta-depleted transplantation in children listed by TCRdb under 2016. Library preparation was by PCR. The sequencer was an Illumina HiSeq 2500. TCR library preparation used molecular barcoding, with unique molecular identifiers applied to normalize quantification of the TCRbeta repertoire. TCRdb redid the processing of the public reads, applying fastp at Q25 and MiXCR, and retained in-frame beta chains. Each record represents a unique CDR3 protein, reported with the most common genes and DNA among its rows. The sample table lists fewer than 550,000 distinct CDR3 sequences, 15% to 20% of them with a count of one. The top ten hold approximately 29% of the sample. The treatment or condition tag for this specimen amounts to: allogeneic hematopoietic cell transplantation with graft depleted of TCRalphabeta T cells and CD19 B cells.

The source was PBMCs, mostly from graft donor cells, collected 360 days after TCRalphabeta/CD19-depleted stem cell transplant. The origin of the receptors is a boy less than two years old who had a stem cell transplant for Wiskott-Aldrich syndrome, so the T cells may come from the graft donor.

The J gene is TRBJ1-2, the V gene TRBV29-1; 9 positions match TRBD1. There are 14 residues in the CDR3. J was trimmed by 5 bases and V by 6 bases; bases with no gene match: 10. Germline CDR1 reads SQVTM; CDR2 reads ANQGSEA. The CDR3 spells CSVLGTGPLYGYTF. The CDR3 region has the DNA TGCAGCGTCCTCGGGACAGGGCCACTATATGGCTACACCTTC.

J is TRBJ1-2 and V is TRBV28; TRBD1 matches 9 bases. The V segment lost 4 bases and the J segment 2 bases; nucleotides outside the gene matches: 5. CDR3 length equals 15 residues. CDR1 and CDR2 from the germline V gene are MDHEN and SYDVKM. The chain's CDR3 is CASSYPGTGNYGYTF. The DNA of the CDR3 is TGTGCCAGCAGTTATCCCGGGACAGGGAACTATGGCTACACCTTC.

This clonotype was recorded many times. The chain links TRBV19 to TRBJ1-1, with TRBD1 as a possible D gene (5 bases). Trimming stripped 4 bases from V and 5 bases from J, with 11 bases between. The CDR3 length is 13 residues. CDR1 is LNHDA, CDR2 SQIVND, per germline (reference sequence). Here the CDR3 reads CASSTVQGTEAFF. As DNA, the CDR3 is TGTGCCAGTAGTACGGTTCAGGGAACTGAAGCTTTCTTT.

The table lists this clonotype with many counts. This rearrangement joins TRBV6-5 to TRBJ1-1; unclear D gene. The CDR3 extends over 11 amino acids. Germline V lookup: CDR1 MNHEY, CDR2 SVGAGI. With 8 bases removed from V and 5 bases from J, the gap between germline ends came to 9 bases. CDR3 in DNA: TGTGCCAGCGTTGGAGGTACTGAAGCTTTCTTT. Translating gives CASVGGTEAFF.

The table lists this clonotype with a few counts. This chain links TRBV28 with TRBJ2-1; no clear D. The CDR3 sequence is 13 residues long. Germline V gene sequence: CDR1 MDHEN, CDR2 SYDVKM. Trimming took 10 bases from V and 5 from J, leaving 15 bases between them. In nucleotides, the CDR3 is TGTGCCATCCGGCCTCTGACCCACAATGAGCAGTTCTTC. Translated: CAIRPLTHNEQFF.

This clonotype was observed a few times. This chain connects TRBV10-1 to TRBJ2-3; no definite D call. The CDR3 contains 14 residues. V lost 3 bases, J lost 2 bases, and 9 bases lay in between. Germline V gene sequence: CDR1 WNHNN, CDR2 SYGVQD (reference sequence). CDR3 sequence (DNA): TGCGCCAGCAGTGATGGTCGCTACACAGATACGCAGTATTTT. Translation: CASSDGRYTDTQYF.

This clonotype was counted between two and nine times. The chain uses TRBV6-5 and TRBJ1-4, with a possible D match to TRBD1 (6 bases). The CDR3 loop spans 17 amino acids. Germline CDR1 reads MNHEY; CDR2 reads SVGAGI. Deletions cut 0 bases from V and 12 bases from J, with 23 bases between. CDR3 residues: CASSYSISETGFAQLFF. CDR3 DNA: TGTGCCAGCAGTTACTCGATCTCCGAGACAGGTTTTGCACAACTGTTTTTT.

The gene calls are TRBV20-1 and TRBJ2-5, with 8 positions matching TRBD2. The ends lost 2 bases at V and 4 bases at J; junction bases unmatched: 9. Germline V gene lookup returns CDR1 DFQATT and CDR2 SNEGSKA (reference sequence). This CDR3 has 15 residues. In DNA, the CDR3 is TGCAGTGCTAGACGTGAGAGCGGGAGAGGAGAGACCCAGTACTTC. It encodes CSARRESGRGETQYF.

This chain links TRBV20-1 with TRBJ2-4; D possibly uses TRBD1 or TRBD2 (6 bases each). Trimming pared 4 bases from V and 1 base from J, leaving 11 bases between. The V gene's germline CDR1 is DFQATT and CDR2 SNEGSKA (reference sequence). The CDR3 length is 14 residues. The CDR3 DNA sequence: TGCAGTGCTATGCGGAGGGGGGCCAAAAACATTCAGTACTTC. Its protein is CSAMRRGAKNIQYF.

The rearrangement uses TRBV6-2 or TRBV6-3 and TRBJ2-3; D is tentatively TRBD1 or TRBD2 (5 bases each). V was clipped by 1 base and J by 6 bases, with 14 bases between them. The CDR3 spans 15 residues. Germline V gene lookup returns CDR1 MNHEY and CDR2 SVGEGT. The CDR3 protein is CASSYYPGRGDTQYF. CDR3 DNA: TGTGCCAGCAGTTACTACCCGGGGCGTGGGGATACGCAGTATTTT.

This chain joins TRBV29-1 and TRBJ2-5, with 7 bases lining up with TRBD1. Germline-derived CDR1 and CDR2 are SQVTM and ANQGSEA. V shed 0 bases, J shed 3 bases, and the junction held 7 bases outside the gene matches. This CDR3 contains 15 residues. For the CDR3, the DNA is TGCAGCGTTGAAGACCCCGGGACAGATAAAGAGACCCAGTACTTC. Translation: CSVEDPGTDKETQYF.

This chain links TRBV5-6 with TRBJ1-2; D is uncertain. Germline assignment: CDR1 SGHDT and CDR2 YYEEEE. V gave up 4 bases and J gave up 4 bases, with 8 bases separating them. The CDR3 extends over 12 amino acids. CDR3 nucleotides: TGTGCCAGCAGCCCACGGGCCTATGGCTACACCTTC. Its translation is CASSPRAYGYTF.

This clonotype was recorded a few times. V is TRBV24-1 and J is TRBJ2-5; a possible D gene is TRBD2 (5 bases). V gave up 5 bases and J gave up 1 base, with 7 bases separating them. The length of the CDR3 is 13 residues. Germline V lookup: CDR1 KGHDR, CDR2 SFDVKD. In DNA, the CDR3 is TGTGCCACCAGTGCGAGCGGCCAAGAGACCCAGTACTTC. This encodes CATSASGQETQYF.

This rearrangement joins TRBV20-1 to TRBJ2-5, with TRBD2 matching 8 bases. Germline values: CDR1 DFQATT, CDR2 SNEGSKA (reference sequence). This CDR3 has 13 residues. V lost 5 bases and J lost 5; bases outside the gene matches: 7. The CDR3 DNA follows: TGCAGTGCTCAGCGGGGGTCGGGGGAGACCCAGTACTTC. Residues: CSAQRGSGETQYF.

This clonotype appeared a few times. The chain couples TRBV6-1 to TRBJ2-7; 8 nucleotides agree with TRBD1. CDR3 length: 16 residues. V lost 6 bases and J lost 3; bases outside the gene matches: 13. Germline V gene sequence: CDR1 MNHNS, CDR2 SASEGT. The CDR3 here is CASRPPGGPRDYEQYF. The CDR3 region has the DNA TGTGCCAGCAGGCCTCCAGGGGGCCCCCGGGACTACGAGCAGTACTTC.

This clonotype was counted only a few times. This chain joins TRBV12-3 or TRBV12-4 and TRBJ2-1, with D unresolved. The V end was cut by 3 bases, the J end by 1 base, with 10 bases between. This CDR3 spans 15 amino acids. The CDR3 DNA reads TGTGCCAGCAGTTTTGTAGGCTTTTCCTACAATGAGCAGTTCTTC. Residues: CASSFVGFSYNEQFF.

This clonotype came up a few times. The gene calls are TRBV5-1 and TRBJ2-7; 7 bases align to TRBD1. This CDR3 has 18 residues. The V segment lost 3 bases and the J segment 3 bases; nucleotides outside the gene matches: 18. CDR1 and CDR2 (germline): SGHRS, YFSETQ. CDR3 loop: CASSYGQHRDSLFYEQYF. The DNA of the CDR3 is TGCGCCAGCAGCTATGGCCAACATCGGGACAGCCTATTCTACGAGCAGTACTTC. The full variable domain, rest sourced from reference TRBV5-1 and TRBJ2-7, is KAGVTQTPRYLIKTRGQQVTLSCSPISGHRSVSWYQQTPGQGLQFLFEYFSETQRNKGNFPGRFSGRQFSNSRSEMNVSTLELGDSALYLCASSYGQHRDSLFYEQYFGPGTRLTVT.

This CDR3 is CASSIIDRGRNQPQHF. The DNA for the CDR3 is TGTGCCAGTAGTATCATTGACAGGGGTCGCAATCAGCCCCAGCATTTT. The genes are TRBV19 and TRBJ1-5, with 8 bases identical to TRBD1. CDR3 size: 16 residues. The germline V gene encodes CDR1 LNHDA and CDR2 SQIVND (reference sequence). The junction had 6 bases not matched to a gene; V was cut back by 3 bases and J by 2 bases.

This clonotype turned up a few times. CDR3 loop: CASSRSTSTDTQYF. As DNA, the CDR3 is TGTGCCAGCAGTAGATCGACTAGCACAGATACGCAGTATTTT. The gene calls are TRBV28 and TRBJ2-3; D is uncertain. CDR3 length: 14 amino acids. The germline V gene encodes CDR1 MDHEN and CDR2 SYDVKM. Trimming removed 5 bases at V and 0 bases at J, with 9 bases between.

This clonotype was picked up a small number of times. The V call is TRBV11-3, the J call TRBJ2-1; 11 nucleotides align to TRBD2. The V gene's germline CDR1 is SGHNT and CDR2 YENEEA. This CDR3 is 15 amino acids long. V shed 5 bases, J shed 6 bases, and the junction held 6 bases outside the gene matches. CDR3 loop: CASSILAGASNEQFF. DNA of the CDR3: TGTGCCAGCAGCATACTAGCGGGAGCAAGCAATGAGCAGTTCTTC.

This clonotype was detected ten times or more. The chain joins TRBV7-9 to TRBJ2-1, with TRBD1 as a possible D gene (5 bases). The CDR3 is 17 residues long. Germline V gene lookup returns CDR1 SEHNR and CDR2 FQNEAQ (reference sequence). V was clipped by 1 base and J by 6 bases, with 19 bases between them. The CDR3 loop reads CASSLGGGHWGINEQFF. In nucleotides, the CDR3 is TGTGCCAGCAGCTTAGGGGGCGGACATTGGGGTATCAATGAGCAGTTCTTC.

In DNA, the CDR3 is TGTGCCACCAGTGATTACGGGGAGACCCAGTACTTC. Translating it yields CATSDYGETQYF. The chain uses TRBV24-1 and TRBJ2-5; no definite D call. This CDR3 is 12 amino acids long. Trimming pared 2 bases from V and 5 bases from J, leaving 5 bases between. Germline values: CDR1 KGHDR, CDR2 SFDVKD.

This clonotype was observed a few times. CDR3 DNA sequence: TGTGCCAGCAGTTTAACAGCCCTACTATCCTACAATGAGCAGTTCTTC. Its protein product is CASSLTALLSYNEQFF. J is TRBJ2-1 and V is TRBV27, with no clear D. The V and J ends lost 2 bases and 1 base respectively, with 12 bases between them. The CDR3 is made up of 16 amino acids. Germline V gives CDR1 MNHEY, CDR2 SMNVEV (reference sequence).

This chain links TRBV19 with TRBJ2-7; D may be TRBD2 (6 bases). Trimming cost V 6 bases and J 3 bases, with 24 bases left between them. There are 17 residues in the CDR3. CDR1 is LNHDA and CDR2 is SQIVND in the germline V gene (reference sequence). CDR3 nucleotide sequence: TGTGCCAGTAGCTCTAAGGCTCGGTCCGCGGGAATCTACGAGCAGTACTTC. It yields the protein CASSSKARSAGIYEQYF.

This clonotype was found a few times. The chain employs TRBV24-1 and TRBJ2-2; weak D call: TRBD2 (6 bases). This CDR3 has 15 residues. Trimming removed 6 bases from V and 1 base from J, with 11 bases in between. Germline CDR1 reads KGHDR; CDR2 reads SFDVKD. This chain's CDR3 is CATSSSGGNTGELFF. The DNA for the CDR3 is TGTGCCACCAGTTCCTCCGGGGGGAACACCGGGGAGCTGTTTTTT.

This clonotype occurred a few times. J is TRBJ1-1 and V is TRBV27, with D unresolved. The germline V gene encodes CDR1 MNHEY and CDR2 SMNVEV (reference sequence). Trimming took 6 bases from V and 1 from J, leaving 15 bases between them. The CDR3 consists of 15 residues. The CDR3 DNA sequence: TGTGCCAGCAGCCATGCCCTAGAACCGAACACTGAAGCTTTCTTT. Its protein product is CASSHALEPNTEAFF.

V gene TRBV27 combines with J gene TRBJ2-6; D is perhaps TRBD1 (5 bases). CDR1 MNHEY and CDR2 SMNVEV come from the germline V gene (reference sequence). Trimming pared 3 bases from V and 2 bases from J, leaving 8 bases between. This CDR3 is built from 15 residues. The CDR3 here is CASSLAGPGANVLTF. CDR3 nucleotide sequence: TGTGCCAGCAGTTTGGCAGGGCCTGGGGCCAACGTCCTGACTTTC.

This clonotype has a handful of counts. This chain uses TRBV29-1 with TRBJ2-5; D assignment may be TRBD1 or TRBD2 (5 bases each). This CDR3 has 14 amino acids. Between the trimmed V and J ends, which lost 8 bases and 2 bases, there was a span of 18 bases. CDR1 and CDR2 from the germline V gene are SQVTM and ANQGSEA. The DNA for the CDR3 is TGCAGCTTTCCGGGACCGAATTTGCAAGAGACCCAGTACTTC. Residues: CSFPGPNLQETQYF.

V and J are TRBV5-1 and TRBJ2-6; D may match TRBD1 or TRBD2 (5 bases each). CDR3 length: 20 residues. V was clipped by 0 bases and J by 3 bases, with 22 bases between them. CDR1 is SGHRS and CDR2 is YFSETQ in the germline V gene. The CDR3 DNA sequence: TGCGCCAGCAGCTTGGCCACGGGGTCGGCAGGGCTTCTTGGGGCCAACGTCCTGACTTTC. Residues: CASSLATGSAGLLGANVLTF.

J is TRBJ1-2 and V is TRBV7-2; 8 nucleotides agree with TRBD1. CDR1 and CDR2 (germline): SGHTA, FQGNSA. The V and J ends lost 1 base and 1 base, in that order; junction bases with no gene match: 5. The CDR3 runs to 16 residues. CDR3: CASSLVARGRNYGYTF. CDR3 DNA: TGTGCCAGCAGCTTAGTGGCCAGGGGGCGTAACTATGGCTACACCTTC. The full variable domain, rest sourced from reference TRBV7-2 and TRBJ1-2, is GAGVSQSPSNKVTEKGKDVELRCDPISGHTALYWYRQSLGQGLEFLIYFQGNSAPDKSGLPSDRFSAERTGGSVSTLTIQRTQQEDSAVYLCASSLVARGRNYGYTFGSGTRLTVV.

The chain couples TRBV18 to TRBJ2-3; no reliable D call. Germline CDR1 reads KGHSH; CDR2 reads LQKENI. CDR3 size: 13 residues. V lost 5 bases and J lost 3, with 9 bases in between. CDR3 sequence (DNA): TGTGCCAGCTCAGCAGAGAGGACAGATACGCAGTATTTT. Protein product: CASSAERTDTQYF.

The V gene is TRBV20-1, the J gene TRBJ1-2, with TRBD1 matching 7 bases. After removal of 5 bases from V and 3 bases from J, the junction contained 6 bases not matched to a gene. The CDR3 has 13 residues. Germline V gene sequence: CDR1 DFQATT, CDR2 SNEGSKA (reference sequence). The CDR3 loop is CSARTGIHYGYTF. The CDR3 DNA reads as TGCAGTGCTCGGACAGGAATTCACTATGGCTACACCTTC.